The 17 T cell receptor beta chains reported below all come from one sample, sequenced in a study of cytomegalovirus exposure and HLA in healthy donors (dated by TCRdb to 2015 to 2018). Libraries were built with the immunoSEQ multiplex PCR assay. For the multiplex PCR, a mixture combining 60 forward primers for TCR Vbeta segments and 13 reverse primers for TCR Jbeta segments was used. TCRdb re-hosts the immuneACCESS table, in-frame sequences only. Its copies lack some clones; in the studies checked, an unresolved V gene accounts for under half of them, and the cause for the rest is not known. For this sample the table gives around 170,000 clones, of which over 70% were detected only once. The ten largest clones add up to more than 1.5% of the sample. Sequencing used PBMCs. The source of these receptors is a young woman in good health and CMV-seronegative.

This chain joins TRBV29-1 and TRBJ2-5; 11 positions match TRBD2. In germline, CDR1 is SQVTM, CDR2 ANQGSEA. Trimming removed 2 bases from V and 5 bases from J; junction bases left unmatched: 1. The CDR3 has 13 amino acids. CDR3 residues: CSVETSGGETQYF. DNA for the CDR3: TGCAGCGTTGAAACTAGCGGGGGTGAGACCCAGTACTTC.

The V and J genes are TRBV5-1 and TRBJ2-5; TRBD1 agrees at 9 bases. The DNA end lines up better with TRBJ2-7; the J call may be wrong. Germline CDR1 is SGHRS and CDR2 is YFSETQ. This CDR3 is 14 amino acids long. CDR3 region: CASSFWDRVDEQYF. The CDR3 DNA sequence: TGCGCCAGCAGCTTCTGGGACAGGGTGGACGAGCAGTACTTC.

CDR3 sequence (DNA): TGTGCCAGCATTAAAAGCGGGTACAGGGATACGCAGTATTTT. Protein product: CASIKSGYRDTQYF. The genes are TRBV27 and TRBJ2-3, with D possibly being TRBD2 (6 bases). The CDR3 length is 14 residues. CDR1 and CDR2 from the germline V gene are MNHEY and SMNVEV (reference sequence). V lost 7 bases, J lost 6 bases, and 17 bases lay in between.

CDR3 nucleotide sequence: TGTGCCAGTAGTGTCAGGGCCCAGGGCACTGAAGCTTTCTTT. Translated, it gives CASSVRAQGTEAFF. The chain couples TRBV19 to TRBJ1-1; TRBD1 is a possible D gene (5 bases). Between the trimmed V and J ends, which lost 5 bases and 4 bases, there was a span of 14 bases. Germline CDR1 LNHDA, CDR2 SQIVND (reference sequence). The CDR3 totals 14 residues. Complete variable domain (other parts from reference TRBV19 and TRBJ1-1): DGGITQSPKYLFRKEGQNVTLSCEQNLNHDAMYWYRQDPGQGLRLIYYSQIVNDFQKGDIAEGYSVSREKKESFPLTVTSAQKNPTAFYLCASSVRAQGTEAFFGQGTRLTVV.

The gene calls are TRBV28 and TRBJ1-5, with 8 bases that match TRBD1. The CDR3 is 13 residues long. The junction had 7 bases not matched to a gene; V was cut back by 9 bases and J by 6 bases. The germline V gene encodes CDR1 MDHEN and CDR2 SYDVKM. The CDR3 region is CASDRGRGQPQHF. CDR3 bases: TGTGCCAGTGACAGGGGAAGAGGTCAGCCCCAGCATTTT.

The chain employs TRBV7-9 and TRBJ1-5, with 7 bases lining up with TRBD1. The germline V gene has CDR1 SEHNR and CDR2 FQNEAQ (reference sequence). V dropped 2 bases and J dropped 4; count of bases not matched to a gene: 2. The CDR3 runs to 14 residues. The DNA for the CDR3 is TGTGCCAGCAGCTTAACAGGGGCTAATCAGCCCCAGCATTTT. Translation gives CASSLTGANQPQHF.

This rearrangement joins TRBV5-6 to TRBJ2-3; TRBD2 matches 9 bases. With 5 bases clipped from V and 1 base from J, the junction kept 5 bases outside the gene matches. Germline-derived CDR1 and CDR2 are SGHDT and YYEEEE. CDR3 length: 15 amino acids. CDR3 in DNA: TGTGCCAGCAGGCCCAGCGGGGGGCGCACAGATACGCAGTATTTT. It encodes CASRPSGGRTDTQYF.

The chain has TRBV30 and TRBJ1-2; tentative D call: TRBD1 (6 bases). Trimming pared 8 bases from V and 4 bases from J, leaving 17 bases between. CDR3 length: 13 amino acids. CDR1 GTSNPN and CDR2 SVGIG come from the germline V gene (reference sequence). In nucleotides, the CDR3 is TGTGCCCGGAACAGGGCTGGAGGCTATGGCTACACCTTC. This gives the protein CARNRAGGYGYTF.

The chain carries TRBV5-1 and TRBJ2-3, with TRBD2 matching over 8 bases. Losses at the gene ends were 3 bases for V and 4 bases for J; bases not matched to a gene: 4. The CDR3 sequence is 14 residues long. The germline CDR1 and CDR2 sequences are SGHRS and YFSETQ. The CDR3 spells CASSSGLASDTQYF. The CDR3 bases are TGCGCCAGCAGCTCCGGACTAGCCTCAGATACGCAGTATTTT.

The J gene is TRBJ2-1, the V gene TRBV27; D unclear. The CDR3 sequence is 12 residues long. In germline, CDR1 is MNHEY, CDR2 SMNVEV (reference sequence). V lost 4 bases and J lost 7, with 8 bases in between. CDR3 loop: CASSSRVNEQFF. DNA for the CDR3: TGTGCCAGCAGTTCCCGGGTGAATGAGCAGTTCTTC.

V usage is TRBV5-1 and J usage is TRBJ2-7; D call uncertain. Trimming took 5 bases from V and 0 from J, leaving 9 bases between them. The CDR3 spans 13 residues. Per the germline V gene, CDR1 is SGHRS and CDR2 is YFSETQ. CDR3 DNA sequence: TGCGCCAGCAGTGAGGTTTTCTCCTACGAGCAGTACTTC. Amino acid sequence: CASSEVFSYEQYF.

The chain links TRBV18 to TRBJ2-7; 7 nucleotides agree with TRBD1. The CDR3 loop spans 14 amino acids. Looked up from germline, CDR1 is KGHSH and CDR2 is LQKENI. V trimming: 4 bases; J trimming: 2 bases; junction bases outside the gene matches: 5. The CDR3 protein is CASSLNTGAYEQYF. CDR3 DNA: TGTGCCAGCTCACTAAATACAGGGGCCTACGAGCAGTACTTC.

The chain carries TRBV28 and TRBJ2-1; D might be TRBD1 (5 bases). CDR1 MDHEN and CDR2 SYDVKM come from the germline V gene. The CDR3 contains 15 residues. Trimming cost V 5 bases and J 9 bases, with 20 bases left between them. DNA for the CDR3: TGTGCCAGCAGTACCTCCCTAGGGGCGCGCGGTGAGCAGTTCTTC. Translating it yields CASSTSLGARGEQFF.

V is TRBV18 and J is TRBJ1-1; 8 nucleotides line up with TRBD1. The J segment lost 5 bases and the V segment lost 3 bases, leaving 8 bases of the junction unmatched. The CDR3 loop spans 15 amino acids. Per germline, CDR1 KGHSH and CDR2 LQKENI. CDR3 nucleotide sequence: TGTGCCAGCTCACCGCCAGGGGGCGCGGGTACTGAAGCTTTCTTT. Its protein is CASSPPGGAGTEAFF.

The chain links TRBV7-9 to TRBJ1-4, with 7 bases lining up with TRBD1. Germline V gene data show CDR1 as SEHNR and CDR2 as FQNEAQ (reference sequence). The CDR3 has 15 amino acids. Trimming cost V 5 bases and J 8 bases; bases outside gene matches: 11. The CDR3 loop is CASSNRQGHGEKLFF. The CDR3 DNA reads TGTGCCAGCAGCAACAGACAGGGTCATGGAGAAAAACTGTTTTTT.

As to this clone: The identical CDR3 is also encoded by other nucleotide sequences in the sample. The chain recombines TRBV5-4 with TRBJ1-3, with TRBD1 identical over 7 bases. Losses at the gene ends were 4 bases for V and 3 bases for J; bases not matched to a gene: 7. Germline CDR1 and CDR2: SGHNT and YYREEE (reference sequence). The length of the CDR3 is 15 residues. The DNA of the CDR3 is TGTGCCAGCAGCCCCGACAGGGTCAGTGGAAACACCATATATTTT. Translated, it gives CASSPDRVSGNTIYF.

The chain uses TRBV14 and TRBJ2-2, with 7 bases fitting TRBD2. This CDR3 region has 14 residues. V lost 6 bases and J lost 1; bases outside the gene matches: 2. Germline V gene data show CDR1 as SGHDN and CDR2 as FVKESK. For the CDR3, the DNA is TGTGCCAGCAGGCCTAGCGGGAACACCGGGGAGCTGTTTTTT. This codes for CASRPSGNTGELFF.